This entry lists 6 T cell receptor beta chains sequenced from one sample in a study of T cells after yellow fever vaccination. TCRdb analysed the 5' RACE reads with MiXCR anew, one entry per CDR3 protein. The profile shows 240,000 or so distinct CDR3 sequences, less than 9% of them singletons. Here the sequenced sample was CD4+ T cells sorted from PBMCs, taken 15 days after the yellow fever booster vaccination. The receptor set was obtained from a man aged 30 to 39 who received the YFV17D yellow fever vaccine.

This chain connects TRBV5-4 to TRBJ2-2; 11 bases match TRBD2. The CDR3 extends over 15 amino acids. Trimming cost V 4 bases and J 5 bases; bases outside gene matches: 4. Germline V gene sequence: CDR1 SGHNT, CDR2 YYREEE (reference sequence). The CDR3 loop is CASSTIAGGTGELFF. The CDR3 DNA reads TGTGCCAGCAGCACCATAGCGGGAGGGACCGGGGAGCTGTTTTTT.

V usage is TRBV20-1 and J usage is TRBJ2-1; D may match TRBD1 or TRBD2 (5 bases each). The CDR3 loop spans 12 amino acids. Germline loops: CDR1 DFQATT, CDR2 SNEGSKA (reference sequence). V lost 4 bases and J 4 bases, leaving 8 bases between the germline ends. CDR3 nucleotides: TGCAGTGCTAAGGGACCTTACAATGAGCAGTTCTTC. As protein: CSAKGPYNEQFF.

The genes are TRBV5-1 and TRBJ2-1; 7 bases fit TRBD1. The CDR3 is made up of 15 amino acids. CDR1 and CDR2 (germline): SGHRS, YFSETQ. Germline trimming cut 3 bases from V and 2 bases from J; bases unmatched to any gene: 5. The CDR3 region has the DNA TGCGCCAGCAGCTCGACAGGGACGGCCTACAATGAGCAGTTCTTC. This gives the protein CASSSTGTAYNEQFF.

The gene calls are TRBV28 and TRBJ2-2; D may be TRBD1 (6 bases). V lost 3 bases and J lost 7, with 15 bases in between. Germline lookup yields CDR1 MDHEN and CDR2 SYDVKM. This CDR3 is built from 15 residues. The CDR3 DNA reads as TGTGCCAGCAGTTTTGTGGACAGAAGAGGCGGGGAGCTGTTTTTT. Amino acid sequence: CASSFVDRRGGELFF.

This chain's CDR3 is CASSFVRLAGGNTGELFF. CDR3 DNA: TGTGCCAGCAGCTTCGTACGACTAGCGGGGGGCAACACCGGGGAGCTGTTTTTT. The rearrangement uses TRBV5-5 and TRBJ2-2, with TRBD2 identical over 13 bases. The CDR3 sequence is 18 residues long. Germline V gene data show CDR1 as SGHKS and CDR2 as YYEKEE (reference sequence). After removal of 2 bases from V and 2 bases from J, the junction contained 6 bases not matched to a gene.

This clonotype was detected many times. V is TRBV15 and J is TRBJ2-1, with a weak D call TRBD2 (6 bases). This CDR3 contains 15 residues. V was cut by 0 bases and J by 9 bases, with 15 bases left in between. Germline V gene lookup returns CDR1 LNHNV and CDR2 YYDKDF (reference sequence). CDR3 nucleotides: TGTGCCACCAGCAGAGACCTTAGCGGTACGGGTGAGCAGTTCTTC. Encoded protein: CATSRDLSGTGEQFF.